Listed here is a single TCR beta chain. This record comes from a study of T cell changes during pregnancy in multiple sclerosis. The CDR3 covers 11 residues. Germline V gene sequence: CDR1 KGHSH, CDR2 LQKENI. Trimming removed 5 bases from V and 5 bases from J, with 7 bases in between. Clones were read by immunoSEQ multiplex PCR, and TCRdb kept only the in-frame ones, dropping some. The sample lists some 40,000 clones, about 95% occurring once. This receptor was obtained from a female donor with multiple sclerosis, enrolled in a pregnancy study. The sequencing here drew on CD4+ T cells from peripheral blood mononuclear cells, taken in the second trimester of pregnancy. The chain uses TRBV18 and TRBJ2-7; no definite D call. CDR3 DNA sequence: TGTGCCAGCTCATCGGTCGACGAGCAGTACTTC. Translated: CASSSVDEQYF.